This passage covers 22 T cell receptor beta chains from one sample sequenced in a study of cytomegalovirus exposure and HLA in healthy donors. Primers: 60 Vbeta forward and 13 Jbeta reverse. Using immunoSEQ multiplex PCR, the repertoire was profiled, and TCRdb retains in-frame clones only, with some absent. This sample carries approximately 160,000 clones, roughly 84% of them seen once, and the ten largest clones take about 1.5%. The sample taken for sequencing was PBMCs. Receptors were obtained from a male donor in good health and CMV-seronegative.

The genes are TRBV5-5 and TRBJ2-7; unclear D gene. This CDR3 is built from 14 residues. The ends were cut back, 0 bases at V and 4 bases at J, with 11 bases in the middle. Germline CDR1 SGHKS, CDR2 YYEKEE (reference sequence). The CDR3: CASSLGGPYYEQYF. CDR3 in DNA: TGTGCCAGCAGCTTGGGCGGTCCATATTACGAGCAGTACTTC.

The rearrangement links TRBV9 to TRBJ2-1; D might be TRBD2 (6 bases). CDR1 and CDR2 from the germline V gene are SGDLS and YYNGEE. The CDR3 runs 12 residues. V gave up 4 bases and J gave up 9 bases, with 11 bases separating them. The CDR3 protein is CASSLGGGEQFF. CDR3 DNA: TGTGCCAGCAGCTTGGGGGGTGGTGAGCAGTTCTTC.

The chain employs TRBV28 and TRBJ2-7, with TRBD1 identical over 11 bases. This CDR3 spans 15 amino acids. Trimming at V came to 10 bases and at J to 2 bases, leaving 10 bases not matched to a gene. In germline, CDR1 is MDHEN, CDR2 SYDVKM. CDR3 DNA: TGTGCCACCTTAACGCCGGGACAGGGGGCCTACGAGCAGTACTTC. It translates to CATLTPGQGAYEQYF.

The CDR3 here is CASSVSTGGMNTEAFF. Here the CDR3 DNA reads TGTGCCAGCAGCGTGTCCACGGGGGGGATGAACACTGAAGCTTTCTTT. The gene calls are TRBV9 and TRBJ1-1, with D possibly TRBD1 on 5 matching bases. The V end lost 2 bases, the J end lost 0 bases, and 14 bases lay between the germline ends. The germline V gene has CDR1 SGDLS and CDR2 YYNGEE. The CDR3 runs to 16 residues.

The chain has TRBV6-5 and TRBJ2-1; D is undetermined. V lost 0 bases to trimming and J lost 0 bases, with 9 bases between them. CDR3 size: 16 residues. CDR1 and CDR2 (germline): MNHEY, SVGAGI. The CDR3 DNA reads as TGTGCCAGCAGTTACTCCGCAGGCTACTCCTACAATGAGCAGTTCTTC. Protein sequence: CASSYSAGYSYNEQFF.

The rearrangement links TRBV27 to TRBJ2-2; 10 bases are a match to TRBD1. V was pared by 5 bases and J by 7 bases, with 4 bases of the junction left unmatched. This CDR3 has 14 amino acids. The germline V gene encodes CDR1 MNHEY and CDR2 SMNVEV (reference sequence). CDR3 in amino acids: CASSRQGAVGELFF. Written as DNA, the CDR3 is TGTGCCAGCAGTAGACAGGGGGCTGTCGGGGAGCTGTTTTTT.

This chain uses TRBV7-2 with TRBJ1-5; possibly TRBD1 for D (5 bases). This CDR3 spans 16 amino acids. Germline CDR1 SGHTA, CDR2 FQGNSA. V lost 3 bases, J lost 6 bases, and 18 bases lay in between. The CDR3 loop reads CASSLREQADFQPQHF. CDR3 nucleotides: TGTGCCAGCAGCTTGCGAGAACAGGCAGATTTTCAGCCCCAGCATTTT.

The chain carries TRBV6-1 and TRBJ2-5; D ambiguous. The germline gives CDR1 MNHNS, CDR2 SASEGT. The CDR3 has 15 amino acids. V dropped 5 bases and J dropped 3 bases, with 16 bases sitting between them. DNA for the CDR3: TGTGCCAGCAGTTTGCTCCGTCCCCCGGAAGAGACCCAGTACTTC. It translates to CASSLLRPPEETQYF.

Only one count was recorded for this clone. The chain carries TRBV7-9 and TRBJ2-1; 7 nucleotides match TRBD2. Per the germline V gene, CDR1 is SEHNR and CDR2 is FQNEAQ (reference sequence). The trim removed 6 bases at V and 6 bases at J, leaving 11 bases unmatched. The CDR3 is 15 residues long. The DNA of the CDR3 is TGTGCCAGCAGACCCGGGGTGGGGAGGGGCAATGAGCAGTTCTTC. It yields the protein CASRPGVGRGNEQFF.

This chain uses TRBV5-1 with TRBJ1-1, with 10 positions matching TRBD1. The V gene's germline CDR1 is SGHRS and CDR2 YFSETQ. This CDR3 comprises 15 residues. J gave up 5 bases and V 2 bases, and 6 bases lay outside the gene matches. CDR3 nucleotides: TGCGCCAGCAGCTTACTGGGACAGGGGAGAACTGAAGCTTTCTTT. Translated, it gives CASSLLGQGRTEAFF.

The V gene is TRBV11-2, the J gene TRBJ2-3; D ambiguous. Per germline, CDR1 SGHAT and CDR2 FQNNGV. The CDR3 covers 13 residues. Trimming removed 3 bases at V and 1 base at J, with 5 bases between. CDR3 in DNA: TGTGCCAGCAGCTTCTTTGGCACAGATACGCAGTATTTT. It yields the protein CASSFFGTDTQYF.

The genes are TRBV4-2 and TRBJ2-1, with D possibly matching TRBD1 (5 bases). V lost 4 bases, J lost 2 bases, and 12 bases lay in between. Germline loops: CDR1 LGHNA, CDR2 YNFKEQ. CDR3 length equals 15 residues. In DNA, the CDR3 is TGTGCCAGCAGCCCGTCTCCGACAGCCTACAATGAGCAGTTCTTC. It yields the protein CASSPSPTAYNEQFF.

This clone is a singleton in its sample. The V call is TRBV5-1, the J call TRBJ2-1; 13 bases are a match to TRBD2. CDR1 and CDR2 from the germline V gene are SGHRS and YFSETQ. J lost 1 base, V lost 4 bases, and 11 bases had no gene match. This CDR3 has 19 amino acids. The CDR3 reads CASSGGLAGVGGSYNEQFF. Here the CDR3 DNA reads TGCGCCAGCAGCGGAGGACTAGCGGGAGTCGGTGGGTCCTACAATGAGCAGTTCTTC. The full variable domain, with the rest looked up from reference TRBV5-1 and TRBJ2-1, is KAGVTQTPRYLIKTRGQQVTLSCSPISGHRSVSWYQQTPGQGLQFLFEYFSETQRNKGNFPGRFSGRQFSNSRSEMNVSTLELGDSALYLCASSGGLAGVGGSYNEQFFGPGTRLTVL.

V is TRBV5-1 and J is TRBJ2-7; a possible D gene is TRBD2 (6 bases). CDR3 size: 13 residues. The V end lost 4 bases, the J end lost 4 bases, and 12 bases lay between the germline ends. Germline loops: CDR1 SGHRS, CDR2 YFSETQ. The CDR3 sequence: CASSAGNNYEQYF. The CDR3 bases are TGCGCCAGCAGCGCGGGGAATAATTACGAGCAGTACTTC. Supplemented by reference TRBV5-1 and TRBJ2-7, the full variable domain reads KAGVTQTPRYLIKTRGQQVTLSCSPISGHRSVSWYQQTPGQGLQFLFEYFSETQRNKGNFPGRFSGRQFSNSRSEMNVSTLELGDSALYLCASSAGNNYEQYFGPGTRLTVT.

This clone was recorded once. The V gene is TRBV5-6, the J gene TRBJ2-5; a possible D gene is TRBD1 (5 bases). The germline V gene has CDR1 SGHDT and CDR2 YYEEEE. V was trimmed by 4 bases and J by 2 bases, leaving 12 bases between them. The CDR3 length is 14 residues. CDR3 protein: CASSLQTAQETQYF. CDR3 sequence (DNA): TGTGCCAGCAGCCTACAGACAGCGCAAGAGACCCAGTACTTC. Supplemented by reference TRBV5-6 and TRBJ2-5, the full variable domain reads DAGVTQSPTHLIKTRGQQVTLRCSPKSGHDTVSWYQQALGQGPQFIFQYYEEEERQRGNFPDRFSGHQFPNYSSELNVNALLLGDSALYLCASSLQTAQETQYFGPGTRLLVL.

The CDR3 sequence: CASSLAISPLTDTQYF. For the CDR3, the DNA is TGCGCCAGCAGCTTGGCTATTTCCCCTCTCACAGATACGCAGTATTTT. The rearrangement uses TRBV5-1 and TRBJ2-3; no firm D call. The CDR3 is 16 residues long. With 0 bases removed from V and 2 bases from J, the gap between germline ends came to 13 bases. Germline V CDR1 and CDR2: SGHRS, YFSETQ. The full variable domain, with the rest looked up from reference TRBV5-1 and TRBJ2-3, is KAGVTQTPRYLIKTRGQQVTLSCSPISGHRSVSWYQQTPGQGLQFLFEYFSETQRNKGNFPGRFSGRQFSNSRSEMNVSTLELGDSALYLCASSLAISPLTDTQYFGPGTRLTVL.

The chain links TRBV11-2 to TRBJ2-1; a possible D gene is TRBD2 (6 bases). Trimming removed 1 base at V and 7 bases at J, with 11 bases between. Germline V lookup: CDR1 SGHAT, CDR2 FQNNGV. The CDR3 extends over 14 amino acids. CDR3 protein: CASSLAGLLNEQFF. The CDR3 bases are TGTGCCAGCAGCTTAGCCGGACTACTGAATGAGCAGTTCTTC.

This chain connects TRBV27 to TRBJ2-1; D might be TRBD1 (5 bases). Trimming stripped 5 bases from V and 3 bases from J, with 14 bases between. The CDR3 has 15 amino acids. CDR1 is MNHEY, CDR2 SMNVEV, per germline (reference sequence). The CDR3 DNA reads TGTGCCAGCAGTCCACAGGCGGTGTTCTACAATGAGCAGTTCTTC. Residues: CASSPQAVFYNEQFF.

The rearrangement links TRBV6-1 to TRBJ1-4, with 9 positions matching TRBD1. The CDR3 sequence is 13 residues long. V lost 6 bases and J lost 7; bases outside the gene matches: 3. Per the germline V gene, CDR1 is MNHNS and CDR2 is SASEGT. The CDR3 here is CASRDRGGEKLFF. CDR3 nucleotides: TGTGCCAGCAGAGACAGGGGGGGTGAAAAACTGTTTTTT.

The chain employs TRBV11-2 and TRBJ2-7; the match to TRBD1 covers 7 bases. Germline V CDR1 and CDR2: SGHAT, FQNNGV. This CDR3 is 13 amino acids long. V shed 3 bases, J shed 6 bases, and the junction held 5 bases outside the gene matches. CDR3: CASSLSTGREQYF. CDR3 nucleotides: TGTGCCAGCAGCTTGTCGACAGGGCGCGAGCAGTACTTC.

V is TRBV7-2 and J is TRBJ2-2, with D hard to call. The germline V and J ends were trimmed by 4 bases and 5 bases, with 5 bases remaining between them. The germline V gene encodes CDR1 SGHTA and CDR2 FQGNSA. The CDR3 sequence is 12 residues long. Here the CDR3 DNA reads TGTGCCAGCAGCTCAGATACCGGGGAGCTGTTTTTT. It specifies CASSSDTGELFF.

This clone was recorded once. The CDR3 protein is CASSAYRVDTEAFF. CDR3 DNA sequence: TGTGCCAGCAGCGCTTACAGGGTTGACACTGAAGCTTTCTTT. V is TRBV11-2 and J is TRBJ1-1; tentatively, D is TRBD1 (6 bases). The V end was cut by 5 bases, the J end by 3 bases, with 13 bases between. CDR1 and CDR2 (germline): SGHAT, FQNNGV. The CDR3 runs to 14 residues.